The clone carrying this TCR beta chain occurred a few times. Its cognate antigen is unknown. Trimming left V 2 bases short and J 7 bases short, with 15 bases between. Germline V gene lookup returns CDR1 MDHEN and CDR2 SYDVKM. This CDR3 region has 14 residues. This record comes from a study of identical twins. A universal primer binding site was introduced by template switching. The final cDNA contained unique molecular identifiers. Using its own MiXCR run on the 5' RACE reads, TCRdb lists one record per CDR3 protein. There are roughly 250,000 distinct CDR3 sequences in the sample; about an eighth occur only once, and 8.8% lies in the top ten. Study results and caveats: The more abundant beta clonotypes in cord blood had fewer insertions, and memory repertoires did not show this.

Sequencing input: memory (CD45RO+) T cells sorted from blood. V is TRBV28 and J is TRBJ2-7; a possible D gene is TRBD1 (8 bases). This clonotype was obtained from a woman aged 18 to 35 in good health. CDR3 residues: CASSLTGGVGEQYF. CDR3 in DNA: TGTGCCAGCAGTTTAACAGGGGGGGTGGGGGAGCAGTACTTC.